Below are 31 T cell receptor beta chains sequenced from a single sample in a study of blood T cell repertoires in COVID-19. The repertoire was sequenced with immunoSEQ multiplex PCR; TCRdb's copy has only in-frame clones and lacks some. The sample includes roughly 120,000 clones, 90% of them seen just once. The sequencing input was peripheral blood. All receptors come from a human donor with active COVID-19. The donor label of this sample is uncertain.

The chain joins TRBV7-6 to TRBJ2-2; D not certain. Germline CDR1 is SGHVS and CDR2 is FNYEAQ. This CDR3 spans 16 amino acids. The ends were cut back, 1 base at V and 1 base at J, with 10 bases in the middle. The CDR3 here is CASSLESALNTGELFF. CDR3 DNA: TGTGCCAGCAGCTTAGAATCAGCGTTGAACACCGGGGAGCTGTTTTTT. Full variable domain (missing parts from reference TRBV7-6 and TRBJ2-2): GAGVSQSPRYKVTKRGQDVALRCDPISGHVSLYWYRQALGQGPEFLTYFNYEAQQDKSGLPNDRFSAERPEGSISTLTIQRTEQRDSAMYRCASSLESALNTGELFFGEGSRLTVL.

This chain joins TRBV6-2 or TRBV6-3 and TRBJ2-1; TRBD2 aligns across 8 bases. J lost 9 bases, V lost 2 bases, and 15 bases had no gene match. The CDR3 consists of 17 residues. Germline lookup yields CDR1 MNHEY and CDR2 SVGEGT. As DNA, the CDR3 is TGTGCCAGCAGTTACGGGGCAGGACTAGCAGCTCAGGGTGAGCAGTTCTTC. Translation: CASSYGAGLAAQGEQFF.

This rearrangement joins TRBV7-2 to TRBJ2-7; maybe TRBD1 (6 bases). The CDR3 consists of 13 residues. The germline V and J ends were trimmed by 6 bases and 3 bases, with 12 bases remaining between them. Germline V CDR1 and CDR2: SGHTA, FQGNSA. As DNA, the CDR3 is TGTGCCAGCAGAGGACAGCGGAACTACGAGCAGTACTTC. Encoded protein: CASRGQRNYEQYF.

The rearrangement joins TRBV9 to TRBJ2-7; perhaps TRBD1 as D (6 bases). The ends were cut back, 4 bases at V and 3 bases at J, with 14 bases in the middle. CDR3 length equals 14 residues. Germline V gene sequence: CDR1 SGDLS, CDR2 YYNGEE. The CDR3 sequence is CASSYTSQGYEQYF. The CDR3 DNA reads as TGTGCCAGCAGCTACACTTCACAGGGCTACGAGCAGTACTTC. Based on the CDR3 plus reference TRBV9 and TRBJ2-7, the full variable domain is DSGVTQTPKHLITATGQRVTLRCSPRSGDLSVYWYQQSLDQGLQFLIQYYNGEERAKGNILERFSAQQFPDLHSELNLSSLELGDSALYFCASSYTSQGYEQYFGPGTRLTVT.

A few counts support this clone. This chain links TRBV29-1 with TRBJ2-1; no firm D call. This CDR3 contains 13 residues. V dropped 0 bases and J dropped 8 bases, with 11 bases sitting between them. CDR1 is SQVTM, CDR2 ANQGSEA, per germline. The CDR3 DNA sequence: TGCAGCGTTGAAGATACAGAAGGCTATGAGCAGTTCTTC. It is translated as CSVEDTEGYEQFF.

The V gene is TRBV19, the J gene TRBJ2-6; unclear D gene. The CDR3 sequence is 16 residues long. The germline V and J ends were trimmed by 3 bases and 0 bases, with 9 bases remaining between them. Germline-derived CDR1 and CDR2 are LNHDA and SQIVND (reference sequence). CDR3 protein: CASSIAASSGANVLTF. CDR3 sequence (DNA): TGTGCCAGTAGTATTGCCGCGTCCTCTGGGGCCAACGTCCTGACTTTC. The full variable domain, its missing parts supplied by reference TRBV19 and TRBJ2-6, is DGGITQSPKYLFRKEGQNVTLSCEQNLNHDAMYWYRQDPGQGLRLIYYSQIVNDFQKGDIAEGYSVSREKKESFPLTVTSAQKNPTAFYLCASSIAASSGANVLTFGAGSRLTVL.

This chain joins TRBV7-3 and TRBJ2-2; D might be TRBD1 (6 bases). This CDR3 is built from 15 residues. Germline-derived CDR1 and CDR2 are SGHTA and FQGTGA. Trimming took 4 bases from V and 6 from J, leaving 15 bases between them. As DNA, the CDR3 is TGTGCCAGCAGCTCGGCCTTGGACAGTTCCGGGGAGCTGTTTTTT. Translation: CASSSALDSSGELFF.

This chain links TRBV7-2 with TRBJ1-2; tentative D call: TRBD1 (6 bases). The germline CDR1 and CDR2 sequences are SGHTA and FQGNSA. Deletions cut 1 base from V and 5 bases from J, with 11 bases between. This CDR3 is built from 14 residues. CDR3 nucleotides: TGTGCCAGCAGCTTAGACCCAGGGGAGTATGGCTACACCTTC. Its translation: CASSLDPGEYGYTF.

This chain connects TRBV5-4 to TRBJ2-5; no reliable D call. Germline V CDR1 and CDR2: SGHNT, YYREEE (reference sequence). With 0 bases removed from V and 1 base from J, the gap between germline ends came to 4 bases. CDR3 length: 13 amino acids. DNA for the CDR3: TGTGCCAGCAGCTTGGTACTCCAAGAGACCCAGTACTTC. It specifies CASSLVLQETQYF.

This CDR3 reads CASSYGQSTNEKLFF. The CDR3 DNA follows: TGCGCCAGCAGCTACGGACAGTCAACTAATGAAAAACTGTTTTTT. V gene TRBV5-1 combines with J gene TRBJ1-4; D is possibly TRBD1 (6 bases). This CDR3 is built from 15 residues. V shed 3 bases and J shed 0 bases, with 9 bases lying between them. Germline V lookup: CDR1 SGHRS, CDR2 YFSETQ.

This rearrangement joins TRBV30 to TRBJ1-3; the D is unclear. This CDR3 region has 15 residues. Trimming took off 5 bases at V and 0 bases at J, with 14 bases between the two ends. Germline V gene lookup returns CDR1 GTSNPN and CDR2 SVGIG (reference sequence). The CDR3: CAWDPLLSSGNTIYF. In nucleotides, the CDR3 is TGTGCCTGGGACCCACTACTGAGCTCTGGAAACACCATATATTTT.

The rearrangement links TRBV7-9 to TRBJ1-1; unclear D gene. V was clipped by 4 bases and J by 6 bases, with 21 bases between them. This CDR3 is 16 amino acids long. Germline V lookup: CDR1 SEHNR, CDR2 FQNEAQ (reference sequence). CDR3 protein: CASSSPLGPFRSEAFF. The CDR3 bases are TGTGCCAGCAGCTCTCCTCTTGGGCCATTCAGGTCTGAAGCTTTCTTT.

Comments on this clone: The sample holds other DNA sequences that translate to the same CDR3. The V call is TRBV6-5, the J call TRBJ1-6, with 7 positions matching TRBD1. V lost 5 bases to trimming and J lost 7 bases; unmatched junction nucleotides: 5. The germline V gene has CDR1 MNHEY and CDR2 SVGAGI. The CDR3 length is 14 residues. The DNA of the CDR3 is TGTGCCAGCAGTAGACAGGGTTACAATTCACCCCTCCACTTT. Its translation: CASSRQGYNSPLHF.

The CDR3 is CASSLRGRRETQYF. CDR3 in DNA: TGTGCCAGCAGCCTCAGGGGGCGCCGGGAGACCCAGTACTTC. This chain connects TRBV7-2 to TRBJ2-5; 8 bases map to TRBD1. The CDR3 covers 14 residues. The germline CDR1 and CDR2 sequences are SGHTA and FQGNSA. V trimming: 5 bases; J trimming: 5 bases; junction bases outside the gene matches: 7.

The gene calls are TRBV7-2 and TRBJ2-1; no clear D. Germline V gene lookup returns CDR1 SGHTA and CDR2 FQGNSA. V was pared by 0 bases and J by 5 bases, with 8 bases between. The CDR3 totals 14 residues. CDR3 coding DNA: TGTGCCAGCAGCTTAGCGGCCACCGACAATGAGCAGTTCTTC. Translated, it gives CASSLAATDNEQFF.

The chain joins TRBV5-8 to TRBJ2-7, with D tentatively TRBD1 (6 bases). Germline values: CDR1 SGHTS, CDR2 YDEGEE. The CDR3 loop spans 15 amino acids. V dropped 6 bases and J dropped 3 bases, with 19 bases sitting between them. The CDR3 bases are TGTGCCAGCACTTGGTGGACAGCTGCCGACTACGAGCAGTACTTC. Translating gives CASTWWTAADYEQYF.

The chain carries TRBV6-2 or TRBV6-3 and TRBJ2-5; 10 nucleotides align to TRBD1. The junction had 8 bases not matched to a gene; V was cut back by 2 bases and J by 5 bases. This CDR3 spans 16 amino acids. Germline CDR1 and CDR2: MNHEY and SVGEGT. The CDR3 coding sequence is TGTGCCAGCAGTTACGGGACAGGGGCACGATCGGAGACCCAGTACTTC. Residues: CASSYGTGARSETQYF.

This chain uses TRBV27 with TRBJ2-7; D is unclear. Germline-derived CDR1 and CDR2 are MNHEY and SMNVEV (reference sequence). The length of the CDR3 is 14 residues. Trimming removed 2 bases from V and 2 bases from J, with 10 bases in between. The chain's CDR3 is CASSLNRATYEQYF. For the CDR3, the DNA is TGTGCCAGCAGTTTAAACAGAGCCACCTACGAGCAGTACTTC.

The rearrangement uses TRBV2 and TRBJ1-2; D is uncertain. Trimming pared 3 bases from V and 8 bases from J, leaving 10 bases between. Per the germline V gene, CDR1 is SNHLY and CDR2 is FYNNEI. The CDR3 contains 12 residues. CDR3 residues: CASSERAFGYTF. CDR3 nucleotides: TGTGCCAGCAGTGAGAGGGCGTTCGGCTACACCTTC.

This chain joins TRBV11-2 and TRBJ2-3, with D maybe TRBD1 (6 bases). Per the germline V gene, CDR1 is SGHAT and CDR2 is FQNNGV. The V end was cut by 4 bases, the J end by 3 bases, with 14 bases between. The CDR3 length is 15 residues. CDR3 sequence reads: CASSSTGRRTDTQYF. CDR3 in DNA: TGTGCCAGCAGCTCGACAGGTCGGAGGACAGATACGCAGTATTTT.

The chain carries TRBV5-1 and TRBJ2-2; 9 nucleotides align to TRBD1. The CDR3 runs 16 residues. V was pared by 6 bases and J by 5 bases, with 11 bases of the junction left unmatched. CDR1 and CDR2 from the germline V gene are SGHRS and YFSETQ. The CDR3 reads CASTRDRVSITGELFF. As DNA, the CDR3 is TGCGCCAGCACCCGGGACAGGGTTTCAATTACCGGGGAGCTGTTTTTT.

This chain joins TRBV28 and TRBJ1-2, with D tentatively TRBD1 (5 bases). Trimming took 6 bases from V and 2 from J, leaving 10 bases between them. Germline V gives CDR1 MDHEN, CDR2 SYDVKM. CDR3 length: 13 residues. This CDR3 reads CASSTGINYGYTF. For the CDR3, the DNA is TGTGCCAGCAGCACAGGCATAAACTATGGCTACACCTTC.

This chain's CDR3 is CASSSTGSPLHF. The CDR3 DNA follows: TGTGCCAGCAGCAGCACGGGGTCACCCCTCCACTTT. The V and J genes are TRBV3-1 (or the pseudogene TRBV3-2) and TRBJ1-6; D gene uncertain. Germline V lookup: CDR1 LGHDT, CDR2 YNNKEL (reference sequence). Trimming stripped 5 bases from V and 10 bases from J, with 9 bases between. The CDR3 consists of 12 residues.

The chain carries TRBV7-2 and TRBJ2-3, with TRBD1 as a possible D gene (5 bases). The V gene lost 2 bases and the J gene lost 3 bases, with 21 bases spanning the gap. Germline lookup yields CDR1 SGHTA and CDR2 FQGNSA. This CDR3 is 18 amino acids long. In DNA form, the CDR3 reads TGTGCCAGCAGCTTACATTCCAGGGCCGGTCGTCGAACAGATACGCAGTATTTT. It is translated as CASSLHSRAGRRTDTQYF.

The chain employs TRBV10-3 and TRBJ1-5; D is undetermined. Deletions cut 0 bases from V and 2 bases from J, with 8 bases between. The germline CDR1 and CDR2 sequences are ENHRY and SYGVKD. The CDR3 totals 15 residues. The CDR3 DNA reads TGTGCCATCAGTGAGTCCGATCGGGGCAATCAGCCCCAGCATTTT. Amino acids: CAISESDRGNQPQHF.

This chain uses TRBV7-2 with TRBJ2-3, with D perhaps TRBD2 (6 bases). The CDR3 is 18 amino acids. CDR1 is SGHTA, CDR2 FQGNSA, per germline. Trimming took off 5 bases at V and 6 bases at J, with 27 bases between the two ends. CDR3 residues: CASSAAFIGGSRGDTQYF. The CDR3 bases are TGTGCCAGCAGCGCCGCATTCATCGGCGGGTCTCGGGGGGATACGCAGTATTTT.

V gene TRBV5-8 combines with J gene TRBJ1-2, with 9 bases that match TRBD1. There are 15 residues in the CDR3. The V segment lost 1 base and the J segment 8 bases; nucleotides outside the gene matches: 9. The germline V gene has CDR1 SGHTS and CDR2 YDEGEE. In DNA form, the CDR3 reads TGTGCCAGCAGCTTGAGAGACGGGACAGGGCGAGGCTACACCTTC. Residues: CASSLRDGTGRGYTF.

This clone appeared a single time. The V and J genes are TRBV3-1 (or the pseudogene TRBV3-2) and TRBJ1-5; D unresolved. The CDR3 is made up of 13 amino acids. V gave up 4 bases and J gave up 4 bases, with 8 bases separating them. The germline CDR1 and CDR2 sequences are LGHDT and YNNKEL (reference sequence). CDR3 residues: CASSRTSNQPQHF. Here the CDR3 DNA reads TGTGCCAGCAGCCGAACATCGAATCAGCCCCAGCATTTT.

This clone was recorded only once. V and J are TRBV5-6 and TRBJ1-6, with TRBD1 as a possible D gene (6 bases). Germline lookup yields CDR1 SGHDT and CDR2 YYEEEE. Trimming took off 4 bases at V and 1 base at J, with 12 bases between the two ends. This CDR3 contains 16 residues. The CDR3 region has the DNA TGTGCCAGCAGCCCGGAACAGGGATCCTATAATTCACCCCTCCACTTT. Amino acids: CASSPEQGSYNSPLHF.

The chain is built from TRBV6-6 and TRBJ1-1, with 7 positions matching TRBD1. The CDR3 consists of 13 residues. Germline V gene data show CDR1 as MNHNY and CDR2 as SVGAGI (reference sequence). The ends lost 5 bases at V and 4 bases at J; junction bases unmatched: 4. CDR3 in DNA: TGTGCCAGCAGTCAACAGGGGATCACTGAAGCTTTCTTT. Translated: CASSQQGITEAFF.

J is TRBJ2-2 and V is TRBV9; 8 bases line up with TRBD2. V dropped 0 bases and J dropped 8; count of bases not matched to a gene: 9. The CDR3 consists of 16 residues. Germline CDR1 and CDR2: SGDLS and YYNGEE. The CDR3 spells CASSVDISGVTGELFF. The CDR3 DNA follows: TGTGCCAGCAGCGTAGATATTAGCGGGGTTACTGGGGAGCTGTTTTTT.